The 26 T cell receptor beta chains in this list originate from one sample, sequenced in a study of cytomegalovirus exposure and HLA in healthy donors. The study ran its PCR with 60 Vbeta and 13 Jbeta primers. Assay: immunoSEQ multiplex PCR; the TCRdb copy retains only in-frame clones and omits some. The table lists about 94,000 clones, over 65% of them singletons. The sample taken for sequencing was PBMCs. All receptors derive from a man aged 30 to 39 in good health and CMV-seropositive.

The chain's CDR3 is CASSLLSEADTQYF. The CDR3 nucleotides are TGTGCCAGCAGCTTACTTTCGGAGGCAGATACGCAGTATTTT. V and J are TRBV7-3 and TRBJ2-3; tentatively, D is TRBD2 (5 bases). CDR3 size: 14 residues. The ends were cut back, 2 bases at V and 4 bases at J, with 10 bases in the middle. The germline CDR1 and CDR2 sequences are SGHTA and FQGTGA.

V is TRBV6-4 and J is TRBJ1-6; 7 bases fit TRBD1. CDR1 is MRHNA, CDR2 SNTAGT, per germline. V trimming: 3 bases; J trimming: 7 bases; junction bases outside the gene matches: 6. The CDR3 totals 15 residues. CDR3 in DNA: TGTGCCAGCAGTGATAGGGGACAGTTCAATTCACCCCTCCACTTT. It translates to CASSDRGQFNSPLHF.

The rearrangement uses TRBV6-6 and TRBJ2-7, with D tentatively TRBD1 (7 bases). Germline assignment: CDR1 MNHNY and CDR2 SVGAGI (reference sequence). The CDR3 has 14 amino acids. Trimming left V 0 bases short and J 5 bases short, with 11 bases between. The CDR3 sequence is CASSYSQGGHEQYF. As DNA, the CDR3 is TGTGCCAGCAGTTACTCTCAGGGGGGTCACGAGCAGTACTTC.

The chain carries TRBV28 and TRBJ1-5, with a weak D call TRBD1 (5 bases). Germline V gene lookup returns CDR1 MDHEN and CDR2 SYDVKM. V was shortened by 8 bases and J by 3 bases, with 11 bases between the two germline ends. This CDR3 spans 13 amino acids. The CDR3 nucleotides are TGTGCCAGCCGTGGACATCTCAATCAGCCCCAGCATTTT. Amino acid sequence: CASRGHLNQPQHF.

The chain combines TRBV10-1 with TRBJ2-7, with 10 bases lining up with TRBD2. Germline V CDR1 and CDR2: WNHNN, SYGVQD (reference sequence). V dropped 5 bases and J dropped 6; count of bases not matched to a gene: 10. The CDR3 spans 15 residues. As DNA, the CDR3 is TGCGCCAGCAGTTCCTTGACTAGCGGGCGGGGCGAGCAGTACTTC. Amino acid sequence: CASSSLTSGRGEQYF.

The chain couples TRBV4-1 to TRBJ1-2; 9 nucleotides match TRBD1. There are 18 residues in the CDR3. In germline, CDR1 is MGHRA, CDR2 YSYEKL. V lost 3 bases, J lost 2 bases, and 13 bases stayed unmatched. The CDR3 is CASSHSSRTGAKNYGYTF. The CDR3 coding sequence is TGCGCCAGCAGCCACTCGAGCCGGACAGGGGCGAAAAACTATGGCTACACCTTC.

CDR3 loop: CASSYAAGGNYGYTF. The CDR3 DNA reads TGTGCCAGCAGTTACGCAGCAGGGGGCAACTATGGCTACACCTTC. The chain uses TRBV6-5 and TRBJ1-2; 8 bases align to TRBD1. J lost 2 bases, V lost 2 bases, and 4 bases had no gene match. This CDR3 comprises 15 residues. Germline loops: CDR1 MNHEY, CDR2 SVGAGI.

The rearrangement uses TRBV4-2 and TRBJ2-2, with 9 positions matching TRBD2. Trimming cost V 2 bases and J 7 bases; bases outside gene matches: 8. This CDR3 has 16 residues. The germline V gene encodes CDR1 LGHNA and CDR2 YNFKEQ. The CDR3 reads CASSQLGGRAVGELFF. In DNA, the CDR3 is TGTGCCAGCAGCCAATTAGGCGGGAGGGCCGTCGGGGAGCTGTTTTTT.

The CDR3: CASNYRGNTEAFF. CDR3 in DNA: TGCGCCAGCAACTACAGGGGGAACACTGAAGCTTTCTTT. This chain links TRBV5-1 with TRBJ1-1; 7 bases match TRBD1. Germline loops: CDR1 SGHRS, CDR2 YFSETQ. The CDR3 sequence is 13 residues long. V gave up 6 bases and J gave up 1 base; unmatched junction bases: 3.

CDR3 loop: CASNSGTSSYNSPLHF. As DNA, the CDR3 is TGTGCCAGCAATTCGGGAACGAGCTCCTATAATTCACCCCTCCACTTT. This rearrangement joins TRBV2 to TRBJ1-6; D gene unclear. Germline V gene sequence: CDR1 SNHLY, CDR2 FYNNEI. This CDR3 contains 16 residues. Deletions cut 7 bases from V and 0 bases from J, with 13 bases between.

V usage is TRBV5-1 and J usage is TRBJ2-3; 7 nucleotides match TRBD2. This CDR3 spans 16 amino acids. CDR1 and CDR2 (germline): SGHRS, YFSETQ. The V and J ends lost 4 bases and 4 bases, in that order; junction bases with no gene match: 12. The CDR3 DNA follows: TGCGCCAGCAGCCCCGGAGGGACTAATGCGGCAGATACGCAGTATTTT. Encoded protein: CASSPGGTNAADTQYF.

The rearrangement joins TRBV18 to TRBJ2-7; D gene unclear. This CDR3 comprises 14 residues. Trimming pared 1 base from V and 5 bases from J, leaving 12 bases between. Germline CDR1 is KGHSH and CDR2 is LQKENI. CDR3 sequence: CASSPLGDYDEQYF. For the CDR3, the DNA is TGTGCCAGCTCACCACTAGGAGATTACGACGAGCAGTACTTC.

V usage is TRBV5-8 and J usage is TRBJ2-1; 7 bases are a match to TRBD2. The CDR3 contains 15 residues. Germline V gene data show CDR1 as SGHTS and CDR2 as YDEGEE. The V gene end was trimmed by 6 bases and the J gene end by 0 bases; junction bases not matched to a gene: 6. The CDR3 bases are TGTGCCAGCATCCGGGGGGAAAGCTCCTACAATGAGCAGTTCTTC. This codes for CASIRGESSYNEQFF. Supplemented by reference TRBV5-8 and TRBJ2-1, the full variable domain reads EAGVTQSPTHLIKTRGQQATLRCSPISGHTSVYWYQQALGLGLQFLLWYDEGEERNRGNFPPRFSGRQFPNYSSELNVNALELEDSALYLCASIRGESSYNEQFFGPGTRLTVL.

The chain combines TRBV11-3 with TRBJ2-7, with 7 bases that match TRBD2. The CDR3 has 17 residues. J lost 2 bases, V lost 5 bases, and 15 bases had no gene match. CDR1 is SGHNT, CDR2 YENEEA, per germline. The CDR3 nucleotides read TGTGCCAGCAGCCCCAAATTTTGGGGACTACTAGCCTACGAGCAGTACTTC. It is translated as CASSPKFWGLLAYEQYF.

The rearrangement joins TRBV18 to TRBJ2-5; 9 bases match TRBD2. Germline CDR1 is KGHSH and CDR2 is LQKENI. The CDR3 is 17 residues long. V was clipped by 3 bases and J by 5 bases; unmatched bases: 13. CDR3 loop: CASSPGLARDSLETQYF. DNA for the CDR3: TGTGCCAGCTCACCCGGACTAGCGAGGGATTCTTTGGAGACCCAGTACTTC.

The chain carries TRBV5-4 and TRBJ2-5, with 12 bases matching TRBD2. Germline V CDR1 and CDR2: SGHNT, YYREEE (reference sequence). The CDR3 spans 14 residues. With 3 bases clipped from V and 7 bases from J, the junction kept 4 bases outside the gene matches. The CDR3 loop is CASSSTSGGGTQYF. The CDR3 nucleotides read TGTGCCAGCAGCTCGACTAGCGGGGGCGGGACCCAGTACTTC. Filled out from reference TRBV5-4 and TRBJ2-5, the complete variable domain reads ETGVTQSPTHLIKTRGQQVTLRCSSQSGHNTVSWYQQALGQGPQFIFQYYREEENGRGNFPPRFSGLQFPNYSSELNVNALELDDSALYLCASSSTSGGGTQYFGPGTRLLVL.

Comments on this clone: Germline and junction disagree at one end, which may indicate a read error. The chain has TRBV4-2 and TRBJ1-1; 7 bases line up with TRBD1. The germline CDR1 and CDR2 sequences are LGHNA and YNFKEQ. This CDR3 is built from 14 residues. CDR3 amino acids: CASSPPQGTRKVIF. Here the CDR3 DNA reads TGTGCCAGCAGCCCACCACAGGGGACCCGGAAGGTGATCTTT.

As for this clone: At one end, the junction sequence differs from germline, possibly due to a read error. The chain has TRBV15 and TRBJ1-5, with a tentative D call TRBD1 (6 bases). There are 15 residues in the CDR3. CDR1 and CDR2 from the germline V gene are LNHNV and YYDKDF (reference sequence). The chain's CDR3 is CATSADGRGNQPQNF. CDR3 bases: TGTGCCACCAGTGCCGATGGCAGGGGCAATCAGCCCCAGAATTTT.

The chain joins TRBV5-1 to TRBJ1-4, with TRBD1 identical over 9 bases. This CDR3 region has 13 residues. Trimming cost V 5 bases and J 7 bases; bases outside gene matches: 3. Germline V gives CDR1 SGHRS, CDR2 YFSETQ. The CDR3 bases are TGCGCCAGCAGGGACAGGGGTGGTGAAAAACTGTTTTTT. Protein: CASRDRGGEKLFF.

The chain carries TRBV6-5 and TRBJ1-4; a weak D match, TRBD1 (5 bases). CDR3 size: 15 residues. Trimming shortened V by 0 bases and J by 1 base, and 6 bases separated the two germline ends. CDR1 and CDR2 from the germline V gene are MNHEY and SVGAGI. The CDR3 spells CASSYSGGTNEKLFF. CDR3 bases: TGTGCCAGCAGTTACTCGGGGGGAACTAATGAAAAACTGTTTTTT.

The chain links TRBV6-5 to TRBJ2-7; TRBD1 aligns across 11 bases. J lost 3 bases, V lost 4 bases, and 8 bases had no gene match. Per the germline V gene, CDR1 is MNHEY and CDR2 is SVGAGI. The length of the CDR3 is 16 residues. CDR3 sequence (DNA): TGTGCCAGCAGTTTATCCGACGGGACAGGGGGCTACGAGCAGTACTTC. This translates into CASSLSDGTGGYEQYF.

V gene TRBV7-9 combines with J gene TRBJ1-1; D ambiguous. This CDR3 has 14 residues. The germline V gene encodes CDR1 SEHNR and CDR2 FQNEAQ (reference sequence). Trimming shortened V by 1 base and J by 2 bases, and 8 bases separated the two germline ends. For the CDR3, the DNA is TGTGCCAGCAGCTTAGGGGCCGCAAACACTGAAGCTTTCTTT. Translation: CASSLGAANTEAFF.

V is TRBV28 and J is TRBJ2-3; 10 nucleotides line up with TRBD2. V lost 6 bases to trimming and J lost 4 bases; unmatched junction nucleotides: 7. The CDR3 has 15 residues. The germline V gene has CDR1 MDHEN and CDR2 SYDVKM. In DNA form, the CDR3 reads TGTGCCAGCAGACTAACTAGCGGGACACCAGATACGCAGTATTTT. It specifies CASRLTSGTPDTQYF. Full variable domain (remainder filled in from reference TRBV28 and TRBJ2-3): DVKVTQSSRYLVKRTGEKVFLECVQDMDHENMFWYRQDPGLGLRLIYFSYDVKMKEKGDIPEGYSVSREKKERFSLILESASTNQTSMYLCASRLTSGTPDTQYFGPGTRLTVL.

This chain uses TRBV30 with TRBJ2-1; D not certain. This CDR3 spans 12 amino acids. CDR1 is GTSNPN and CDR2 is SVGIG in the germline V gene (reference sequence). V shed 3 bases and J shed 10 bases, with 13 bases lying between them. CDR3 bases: TGTGCCTGGAGACTCGCGAACCGGGAGCAGTTCTTC. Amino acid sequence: CAWRLANREQFF.

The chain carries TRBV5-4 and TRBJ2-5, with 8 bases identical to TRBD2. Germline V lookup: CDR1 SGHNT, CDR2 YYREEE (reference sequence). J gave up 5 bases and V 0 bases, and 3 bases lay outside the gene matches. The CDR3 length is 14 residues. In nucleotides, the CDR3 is TGTGCCAGCAGCTTGGTTTCGGGGGGGGAGACCCAGTACTTC. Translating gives CASSLVSGGETQYF.

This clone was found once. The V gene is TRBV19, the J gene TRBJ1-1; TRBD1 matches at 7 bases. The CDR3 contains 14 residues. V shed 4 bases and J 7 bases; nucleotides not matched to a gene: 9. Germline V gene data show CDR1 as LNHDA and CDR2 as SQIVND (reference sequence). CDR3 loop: CASSRGDSRHEAFF. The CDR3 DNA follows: TGTGCCAGTAGTAGGGGGGACAGCCGGCATGAAGCTTTCTTT.